Listed below are T cell receptor beta chains from one sample, sequenced in a study of vaccination and CD4 T cells after COVID-19. TCRdb independently ran MiXCR on the PCR reads; one entry per CDR3 protein. The data hold about 18,000 distinct CDR3 sequences, with less than 65% observed a single time. The material sequenced was CD4+ T cells from blood, taken after SARS-CoV-2 vaccination. These receptors were taken from a human donor who had recovered from COVID-19. The CDR3 runs from the conserved cysteine through the conserved F or W. A D gene is named only where the DNA matches it firmly. Not every row has a clone size; where given, it reads once, few, many or a size class.

CDR3nt | CDR3aa | j_gene | v_gene | d_gene | abundance
TGCGCCAGCAGCGATCGGACTAGCGGGAGAAGCGAGCAGTACTTC | CASSDRTSGRSEQYF | TRBJ2-7 | TRBV10-1 | TRBD2 | NA
TGTGCCAGTCTTATAGCGGGAACAGATACGCAGTATTTT | CASLIAGTDTQYF | TRBJ2-3 | TRBV19 | TRBD2 | few
TGTGCCAGCACCTACGTGTGGTCAGGGTTCAATTACTATGGCTACACCTTC | CASTYVWSGFNYYGYTF | TRBJ1-2 | TRBV6-1 | NA | NA
TGTGCCAGCAGTTTGGAGGGGTTTAATCAGCCCCAGCATTTT | CASSLEGFNQPQHF | TRBJ1-5 | TRBV12-3/TRBV12-4 | NA | NA
TGTGCCAGCAGTTGGATCAAGACGCGTGAAGCTTTCTTT | CASSWIKTREAFF | TRBJ1-1 | TRBV27 | NA | NA
TGCAGTGCTAGAGATCGTACGGGATCGTACGAGCAGTACTTC | CSARDRTGSYEQYF | TRBJ2-7 | TRBV20-1 | NA | few
TGTGCCAGCAGTCCACCACTAGCGGGAGGGCGACCCGGGGAGCTGTTTTTT | CASSPPLAGGRPGELFF | TRBJ2-2 | TRBV6-1 | TRBD2 | NA
TGTGCCAGTACAGGGGACTATAATTCACCCCTCCACTTT | CASTGDYNSPLHF | TRBJ1-6 | TRBV11-2 | TRBD1 | NA
TGCGCCAGCAGCGATACAGGGTCGGCAGAGACCCAGTACTTC | CASSDTGSAETQYF | TRBJ2-5 | TRBV5-1 | NA | once
TGTGCCAGCAGCTTAGTGGGGACTAGCGACCAAGAGACCCAGTACTTC | CASSLVGTSDQETQYF | TRBJ2-5 | TRBV7-9 | TRBD2 | NA
TGCAGTGCTACTACAGGGGGGACGGAGACCCAGTACTTC | CSATTGGTETQYF | TRBJ2-5 | TRBV20-1 | TRBD1 | NA
TGTGCCAGCCAGGGTCTCTACGAGCAGTACTTC | CASQGLYEQYF | TRBJ2-7 | TRBV5-8 | NA | NA
TGCAGTGCTAGTCAGCCAACGCAAGAGACCCAGTACTTC | CSASQPTQETQYF | TRBJ2-5 | TRBV20-1 | NA | NA
TGTGCCAGCAGTCTAGCGGGGCGAGAGACCCAGTACTTC | CASSLAGRETQYF | TRBJ2-5 | TRBV28 | TRBD2 | NA
TGCAGTGCTTGGGGTGATTCCTACGAGCAGTACTTC | CSAWGDSYEQYF | TRBJ2-7 | TRBV20-1 | NA | NA
TGCAGTGCTAGTCCGACGGGAGTGTACAATGAGCAGTTCTTC | CSASPTGVYNEQFF | TRBJ2-1 | TRBV20-1 | NA | once
TGCAGTGCTAGGAGTAGTCCGGAGGGCAATCAGCCCCAGCATTTT | CSARSSPEGNQPQHF | TRBJ1-5 | TRBV20-1 | NA | NA
TGCAGCGTTGAAGGTGGGACGGAGGGGGGGTTCTTC | CSVEGGTEGGFF | TRBJ2-1 | TRBV29-1 | NA | NA
TGCAGTGCTAGAGTGGGACAGGGCACAGATACGCAGTATTTT | CSARVGQGTDTQYF | TRBJ2-3 | TRBV20-1 | TRBD1 | NA
TGTGCCAGCAGCTTATCAAATGGGGGAGCCTATGGCTACACCTTC | CASSLSNGGAYGYTF | TRBJ1-2 | TRBV11-2 | NA | NA
TGTGCCAGCAGCTTAGTGCTAGATGAGCAGTTCTTC | CASSLVLDEQFF | TRBJ2-1 | TRBV11-2 | NA | NA
TGCAGTGCTAGGAGAAGCAGGGGGCGACACAATGAGCAGTTCTTC | CSARRSRGRHNEQFF | TRBJ2-1 | TRBV20-1 | TRBD1 | NA
TGTGCCAGCAGAATGGACAGATTCAATCAGCCCCAGCATTTT | CASRMDRFNQPQHF | TRBJ1-5 | TRBV6-1 | NA | NA
TGTGCCAGCAGCTTTAGTTCAACCAACCAAGAGACCCAGTACTTC | CASSFSSTNQETQYF | TRBJ2-5 | TRBV7-2 | NA | NA
TGCAGTGCTAGGTACGCAGGACCCGGCGGCTACACCTTC | CSARYAGPGGYTF | TRBJ1-2 | TRBV20-1 | NA | few
TGCAGTGCTAGTCCTGCGGGGGGTAGTGCCCAAGAGACCCAGTACTTC | CSASPAGGSAQETQYF | TRBJ2-5 | TRBV20-1 | TRBD2 | NA
TGTGCCAGCAGCCGTACTAGCACAGATACGCAGTATTTT | CASSRTSTDTQYF | TRBJ2-3 | TRBV7-2 | NA | NA
TGTGCCAGCAGGGACAGGGACAATTCACCCCTCCACTTT | CASRDRDNSPLHF | TRBJ1-6 | TRBV6-1 | TRBD1 | NA
TGTGCCAGCAGGCGAACTCCGACAGCGGTCGGTTACGAGCAGTACTTC | CASRRTPTAVGYEQYF | TRBJ2-7 | TRBV7-2 | NA | NA
TGTGCCAGCAGCATCAGCGGGAGTGGAGAGACCCAGTACTTC | CASSISGSGETQYF | TRBJ2-5 | TRBV7-2 | TRBD2 | NA
TGTGCCAGCAATAAGGGGCGAGAAGGGCAGCCCCAGCATTTT | CASNKGREGQPQHF | TRBJ1-5 | TRBV2 | NA | NA
TGTGCCAGCAGCCAACCGGGACAGGCAAGGTTTGGCTACACCTTC | CASSQPGQARFGYTF | TRBJ1-2 | TRBV6-2/TRBV6-3 | TRBD1 | NA
TGTGCCAGCAGGGTCGGAGAGACCCAGTACTTC | CASRVGETQYF | TRBJ2-5 | TRBV7-9 | NA | NA